A single sample is the source of the 9 T cell receptor beta chains below, sequenced in a study of CD8 T cells in Susac syndrome. Reverse transcription used roughly 0.5 to 1 ug RNA and random hexamers. Each CDR3 protein gets one entry after TCRdb re-called the immunoSEQ multiplex PCR reads with MiXCR. The table has about 140,000 distinct CDR3 sequences, 95% seen once. The sequenced material came from CD4+ T cells from PBMCs. Receptors originate from a human donor with multiple sclerosis.

This rearrangement joins TRBV18 to TRBJ1-1; no firm D call. With 4 bases removed from V and 5 bases from J, the gap between germline ends came to 11 bases. The CDR3 is 13 residues long. Germline assignment: CDR1 KGHSH and CDR2 LQKENI. The chain's CDR3 is CASSLSRGTEAFF. CDR3 nucleotides: TGTGCCAGCTCACTTTCACGAGGGACTGAAGCTTTCTTT.

The V gene is TRBV13, the J gene TRBJ2-7; weak D call: TRBD1 (10 bases). Germline V gives CDR1 PRHDT, CDR2 FYEKMQ (reference sequence). CDR3 length: 18 residues. V was pared by 5 bases and J by 1 base, with 24 bases between. The CDR3 DNA sequence: TGTGCCAGCAGCCGCCCTAGCGGGACAGGGGAGTTGTCCTACGAGCAGTACTTC. Translated: CASSRPSGTGELSYEQYF.

The chain has TRBV5-6 and TRBJ1-1; D is undetermined. The V gene lost 5 bases and the J gene lost 1 base, with 15 bases spanning the gap. Germline V gene sequence: CDR1 SGHDT, CDR2 YYEEEE. The CDR3 is 15 residues long. The chain's CDR3 is CASREFRAGNTEAFF. The DNA for the CDR3 is TGTGCCAGCAGAGAATTTCGAGCAGGGAACACTGAAGCTTTCTTT.

The chain has TRBV20-1 and TRBJ1-6, with 9 bases aligning to TRBD1. The V and J ends lost 2 bases and 7 bases, in that order; junction bases with no gene match: 6. This CDR3 is 15 amino acids long. Germline assignment: CDR1 DFQATT and CDR2 SNEGSKA (reference sequence). CDR3 DNA: TGCAGTGCTAGAATTCTAGACAGGGGGAATTCACCCCTCCACTTT. Amino acid sequence: CSARILDRGNSPLHF.

The J gene is TRBJ1-1, the V gene TRBV3-1, with 7 bases aligning to TRBD1. This CDR3 is built from 11 residues. Germline loops: CDR1 LGHDT, CDR2 YNNKEL (reference sequence). With 6 bases clipped from V and 8 bases from J, the junction kept 3 bases outside the gene matches. The CDR3 sequence: CASRTDREAFF. The DNA for the CDR3 is TGTGCCAGCAGAACGGACAGGGAAGCTTTCTTT.

The V and J genes are TRBV30 and TRBJ2-2; TRBD1 matches 7 bases. With 5 bases clipped from V and 7 bases from J, the junction kept 13 bases outside the gene matches. CDR1 and CDR2 (germline): GTSNPN, SVGIG (reference sequence). The CDR3 totals 15 residues. This chain's CDR3 is CAWADRVGRIGELFF. The CDR3 coding sequence is TGTGCCTGGGCTGACAGGGTTGGCCGAATCGGGGAGCTGTTTTTT.

The chain couples TRBV2 to TRBJ1-6; D might be TRBD1 (6 bases). CDR3 length equals 14 residues. Germline V lookup: CDR1 SNHLY, CDR2 FYNNEI. V lost 4 bases and J 7 bases, leaving 11 bases between the germline ends. The CDR3 spells CASSATGRNSPLHF. In DNA form, the CDR3 reads TGTGCCAGCAGTGCTACAGGGAGAAATTCACCCCTCCACTTT.

V gene TRBV19 combines with J gene TRBJ1-6, with unresolved D. V lost 3 bases and J 10 bases, leaving 7 bases between the germline ends. CDR1 and CDR2 (germline): LNHDA, SQIVND (reference sequence). The CDR3 contains 12 residues. The CDR3 coding sequence is TGTGCCAGTAGTATGGCTCACTCACCCCTCCACTTT. Translated, it gives CASSMAHSPLHF.

This clonotype was picked up one time. The chain has TRBV20-1 and TRBJ1-2; TRBD1 is a possible D gene (5 bases). Trimming took 6 bases from V and 4 from J, leaving 15 bases between them. This CDR3 has 13 residues. Per the germline V gene, CDR1 is DFQATT and CDR2 is SNEGSKA (reference sequence). CDR3 nucleotide sequence: TGCAGTGCGCCAACCGGGACCTCCTATGGCTACACCTTC. It specifies CSAPTGTSYGYTF.